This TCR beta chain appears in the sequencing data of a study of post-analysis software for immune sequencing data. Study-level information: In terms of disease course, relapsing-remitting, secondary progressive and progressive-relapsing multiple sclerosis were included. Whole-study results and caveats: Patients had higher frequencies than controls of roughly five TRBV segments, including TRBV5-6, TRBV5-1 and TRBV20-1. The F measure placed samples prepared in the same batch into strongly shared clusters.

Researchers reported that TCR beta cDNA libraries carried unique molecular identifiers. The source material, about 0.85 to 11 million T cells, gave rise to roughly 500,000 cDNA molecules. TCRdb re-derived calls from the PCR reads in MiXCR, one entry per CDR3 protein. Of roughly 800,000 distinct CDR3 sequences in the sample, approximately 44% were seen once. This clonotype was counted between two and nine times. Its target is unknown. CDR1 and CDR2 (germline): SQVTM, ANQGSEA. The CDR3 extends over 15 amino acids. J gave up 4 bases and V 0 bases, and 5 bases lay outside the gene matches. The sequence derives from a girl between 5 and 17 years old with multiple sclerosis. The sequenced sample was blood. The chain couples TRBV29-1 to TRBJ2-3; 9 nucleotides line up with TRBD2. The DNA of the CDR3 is TGCAGCGTTGAAGATCGGGCTAGCGGGGCAGATACGCAGTATTTT. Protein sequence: CSVEDRASGADTQYF.